A single sample is the source of the 31 T cell receptor beta chains below, sequenced in a study of human T cells and chemical hapten exposure. Time point of the sample: patch test 3, about 24 weeks after DPC sensitization. The treatment: therapeutic diphenylcyclopropenone sensitization with weekly scalp DPC. TCRdb called the RACE reads again in MiXCR, with one record for every CDR3 protein. The sample records under 55,000 distinct CDR3 sequences, 9.9% being singletons. The source material was whole blood, sampled in connection with sensitization to the hapten diphenylcyclopropenone (DPC). The receptors shown here come from a woman aged 40 to 55 with alopecia areata. Some clones in this sample may be carry-over from other donors' samples.

A few counts support this clonotype. The V and J genes are TRBV4-2 and TRBJ2-2; D possibly corresponds to TRBD1 (6 bases). Deletions cut 6 bases from V and 1 base from J, with 12 bases between. Germline-derived CDR1 and CDR2 are LGHNA and YNFKEQ. CDR3 size: 15 residues. The CDR3 loop reads CASRRGQQNTGELFF. The DNA of the CDR3 is TGTGCCAGCAGAAGAGGACAGCAGAACACCGGGGAGCTGTTTTTT.

The V call is TRBV27, the J call TRBJ2-7; no reliable D call. The germline V and J ends were trimmed by 2 bases and 3 bases, with 8 bases remaining between them. Germline V gene data show CDR1 as MNHEY and CDR2 as SMNVEV (reference sequence). This CDR3 has 13 amino acids. The CDR3, as DNA: TGTGCCAGCAGTTTAACCGCCGACTACGAGCAGTACTTC. Its translation: CASSLTADYEQYF.

This clonotype was counted only a few times. The chain recombines TRBV19 with TRBJ1-4; no definite D call. With 4 bases removed from V and 2 bases from J, the gap between germline ends came to 8 bases. The germline gives CDR1 LNHDA, CDR2 SQIVND (reference sequence). The CDR3 has 14 amino acids. The CDR3 nucleotides read TGTGCCAGTAGTAGTACTGGGACTAATGAAAAACTGTTTTTT. Its translation is CASSSTGTNEKLFF.

This clonotype was found many times. The rearrangement joins TRBV28 to TRBJ1-4; 7 bases match TRBD1. Looked up from germline, CDR1 is MDHEN and CDR2 is SYDVKM. This CDR3 contains 15 residues. The V segment lost 3 bases and the J segment 4 bases; nucleotides outside the gene matches: 5. The CDR3 is CASSFSGGINEKLFF. The CDR3 DNA is TGTGCCAGCAGTTTTTCAGGGGGGATTAATGAAAAACTGTTTTTT.

The chain has TRBV6-6 and TRBJ2-2, with 8 bases identical to TRBD1. The CDR3 runs 17 residues. Trimming took 4 bases from V and 2 from J; bases not matched to a gene: 9. Per germline, CDR1 MNHNY and CDR2 SVGAGI (reference sequence). DNA for the CDR3: TGTGCCAGCAGTTCTTCCGGGACAGGACTAAACACCGGGGAGCTGTTTTTT. Its translation is CASSSSGTGLNTGELFF.

The chain is built from TRBV28 and TRBJ2-7, with D unclear. CDR1 is MDHEN and CDR2 is SYDVKM in the germline V gene. V lost 3 bases, J lost 0 bases, and 6 bases lay in between. The CDR3 length is 13 residues. CDR3 protein: CASSFTVSYEQYF. DNA of the CDR3: TGTGCCAGCAGTTTTACAGTCTCCTACGAGCAGTACTTC.

Many counts were recorded for this clonotype. The chain couples TRBV7-8 to TRBJ1-6, with 8 bases that match TRBD1. Per the germline V gene, CDR1 is SGHVS and CDR2 is FQNEAQ. Trimming cost V 3 bases and J 7 bases; bases outside gene matches: 8. The CDR3 runs to 16 residues. The CDR3 nucleotides read TGTGCCAGCAGCTTCTTTGCCAGGGGGCCGAATTCACCCCTCCACTTT. Translated: CASSFFARGPNSPLHF.

Ten or more counts support this clonotype. The chain combines TRBV18 with TRBJ1-1, with 7 bases matching TRBD1. The CDR3 covers 16 residues. The V and J ends lost 3 bases and 5 bases, in that order; junction bases with no gene match: 12. Germline V gene lookup returns CDR1 KGHSH and CDR2 LQKENI. As DNA, the CDR3 is TGTGCCAGCTCACCCCAGGGGGGGGGCGCGAGGACTGAAGCTTTCTTT. Translated: CASSPQGGGARTEAFF.

This clonotype was detected many times. This chain links TRBV6-2 or TRBV6-3 with TRBJ1-6; TRBD1 agrees at 7 bases. Germline V gene sequence: CDR1 MNHEY, CDR2 SVGEGT. The J segment lost 9 bases and the V segment lost 4 bases, leaving 6 bases of the junction unmatched. The CDR3 extends over 14 amino acids. The CDR3 spells CASSFQGDASPLHF. The DNA of the CDR3 is TGTGCCAGCAGTTTCCAGGGGGATGCTTCACCCCTCCACTTT.

This chain joins TRBV5-1 and TRBJ2-5; TRBD1 matches 10 bases. Unmatched junction bases numbered 3, after V lost 4 bases and J lost 6 bases. This CDR3 is built from 13 residues. Looked up from germline, CDR1 is SGHRS and CDR2 is YFSETQ. CDR3 in DNA: TGCGCCAGCAGCCCGGACAGGGGGAAGACCCAGTACTTC. Translation gives CASSPDRGKTQYF.

This clonotype was seen more than once but under ten times. The V and J genes are TRBV12-3 or TRBV12-4 and TRBJ2-3; D gene uncertain. V was cut by 0 bases and J by 0 bases, with 7 bases left in between. This CDR3 is 15 amino acids long. The CDR3 sequence is CASSLAVFSTDTQYF. The DNA of the CDR3 is TGTGCCAGCAGTTTAGCGGTTTTTAGCACAGATACGCAGTATTTT.

J is TRBJ2-2 and V is TRBV6-1; no definite D call. V lost 1 base and J 6 bases, leaving 9 bases between the germline ends. CDR1 and CDR2 (germline): MNHNS, SASEGT. This CDR3 spans 14 amino acids. CDR3 coding DNA: TGTGCCAGCAGTGAAGTGCCGTGGGCCGGGGAGCTGTTTTTT. Encoded protein: CASSEVPWAGELFF.

This clonotype showed up many times. The chain is built from TRBV20-1 and TRBJ2-5; 8 bases line up with TRBD1. This CDR3 is built from 14 residues. Germline assignment: CDR1 DFQATT and CDR2 SNEGSKA (reference sequence). V dropped 5 bases and J dropped 0; count of bases not matched to a gene: 5. The CDR3 sequence is CSAPGGSYQETQYF. CDR3 in DNA: TGCAGTGCTCCAGGGGGCTCGTACCAAGAGACCCAGTACTTC.

This clonotype has ten or more counts. The V call is TRBV28, the J call TRBJ2-5; D might be TRBD1 or TRBD2, each matching 5 bases. The CDR3 totals 15 residues. The germline CDR1 and CDR2 sequences are MDHEN and SYDVKM. V was pared by 1 base and J by 1 base, with 10 bases between. The CDR3 DNA reads TGTGCCAGCAGTTTATCAGTCGGGGCCCAAGAGACCCAGTACTTC. Encoded protein: CASSLSVGAQETQYF.

This clonotype has ten or more counts. This sequence joins TRBV2 and TRBJ2-3, with TRBD2 matching 8 bases. Germline V CDR1 and CDR2: SNHLY, FYNNEI. The V segment lost 6 bases and the J segment 1 base; nucleotides outside the gene matches: 3. The CDR3 extends over 14 amino acids. The chain's CDR3 is CASRGLGGTDTQYF. The CDR3 DNA reads TGTGCCAGCAGGGGACTAGGGGGCACAGATACGCAGTATTTT.

This chain links TRBV2 with TRBJ1-6, with D uncertain. The CDR3 runs to 13 residues. V gave up 9 bases and J gave up 9 bases, with 15 bases separating them. Germline V gene data show CDR1 as SNHLY and CDR2 as FYNNEI. CDR3 amino acids: CASHPLLTSPLHF. DNA for the CDR3: TGTGCCAGTCATCCCTTACTAACTTCACCCCTCCACTTT.

This clonotype was counted between two and nine times. V usage is TRBV20-1 and J usage is TRBJ2-7; D gene uncertain. Germline V CDR1 and CDR2: DFQATT, SNEGSKA (reference sequence). Deletions cut 0 bases from V and 3 bases from J, with 6 bases between. The CDR3 is 12 amino acids. CDR3 sequence reads: CSARDPFYEQYF. The CDR3 DNA is TGCAGTGCTAGAGACCCGTTCTACGAGCAGTACTTC.

CDR3 sequence (DNA): TGTGCCAGCAGTCCATTGAAGCGCGGGGGCCTAAATGAGCAGTTCTTC. This translates into CASSPLKRGGLNEQFF. This chain joins TRBV6-6 and TRBJ2-1, with D perhaps matching TRBD2 (7 bases). The V end was cut by 5 bases, the J end by 7 bases, with 21 bases between. This CDR3 has 16 residues. Germline V gene sequence: CDR1 MNHNY, CDR2 SVGAGI (reference sequence).

V and J are TRBV6-6 and TRBJ2-1; 8 positions agree with TRBD2. In germline, CDR1 is MNHNY, CDR2 SVGAGI (reference sequence). There are 17 residues in the CDR3. After removal of 0 bases from V and 3 bases from J, the junction contained 7 bases not matched to a gene. The CDR3 DNA reads as TGTGCCAGCAGTTACTCGAGAGGGCTAGCGGGCTACAATGAGCAGTTCTTC. Its translation: CASSYSRGLAGYNEQFF.

This chain uses TRBV20-1 with TRBJ1-5; no clear D gene. Germline V gives CDR1 DFQATT, CDR2 SNEGSKA (reference sequence). This CDR3 has 14 residues. DNA of the CDR3: TGCAGCAAAGTGCGGGCAGGTAGCAATCAGCCCCAGCATTTT. Its protein is CSKVRAGSNQPQHF.

This CDR3 is CASSWAGDPTQYF. The CDR3 coding sequence is TGTGCCAGCAGTTGGGCAGGGGACCCGACCCAGTACTTC. V and J are TRBV28 and TRBJ2-5, with D tentatively TRBD1 (6 bases). This CDR3 region has 13 residues. Germline CDR1 is MDHEN and CDR2 is SYDVKM. Trimming shortened V by 4 bases and J by 7 bases, and 13 bases separated the two germline ends.

This clonotype was counted between two and nine times. The chain couples TRBV7-9 to TRBJ1-1; maybe TRBD1 (5 bases). CDR3 length equals 13 residues. The germline V gene has CDR1 SEHNR and CDR2 FQNEAQ (reference sequence). Trimming took off 7 bases at V and 5 bases at J, with 14 bases between the two ends. This CDR3 is CASNTVGETEAFF. The DNA of the CDR3 is TGTGCCAGCAACACTGTGGGGGAGACTGAAGCTTTCTTT.

This clonotype occurred many times. The J gene is TRBJ1-2, the V gene TRBV25-1; D not resolved. CDR1 MGHDK and CDR2 SYGVNS come from the germline V gene. V lost 5 bases and J lost 3, with 7 bases in between. The CDR3 covers 12 residues. CDR3 protein: CASSQRDYGYTF. In nucleotides, the CDR3 is TGTGCCAGCAGTCAAAGGGACTATGGCTACACCTTC.

This clonotype is medium-sized in the sample. The gene calls are TRBV18 and TRBJ2-3; TRBD1 aligns across 9 bases. The germline V gene encodes CDR1 KGHSH and CDR2 LQKENI. The trim removed 3 bases at V and 3 bases at J, leaving 10 bases unmatched. The CDR3 contains 17 residues. CDR3 DNA: TGTGCCAGCTCACCTACGTTACAGGGGGCAAGAACAGATACGCAGTATTTT. Its translation is CASSPTLQGARTDTQYF.

The sample holds many counts of this clonotype. The V and J genes are TRBV7-6 and TRBJ1-4; D call uncertain. V was clipped by 6 bases and J by 5 bases, with 10 bases between them. The CDR3 totals 13 residues. Germline V CDR1 and CDR2: SGHVS, FNYEAQ. CDR3 bases: TGTGCCAGCAGTCTTGGCAGGAATGAAAAACTGTTTTTT. Translating gives CASSLGRNEKLFF.

This clonotype was recorded many times. The chain employs TRBV7-3 and TRBJ2-3; D is ambiguous. The CDR3 has 13 amino acids. Between the trimmed V and J ends, which lost 5 bases and 6 bases, there was a span of 12 bases. Germline V gene sequence: CDR1 SGHTA, CDR2 FQGTGA. The CDR3 spells CASSPYLGDTQYF. CDR3 nucleotide sequence: TGTGCCAGCAGCCCGTACTTGGGGGATACGCAGTATTTT.

This clonotype has more than one count but fewer than ten. This sequence joins TRBV9 and TRBJ2-7; 8 bases map to TRBD1. The length of the CDR3 is 16 residues. CDR1 SGDLS and CDR2 YYNGEE come from the germline V gene. V was clipped by 4 bases and J by 3 bases; unmatched bases: 12. This CDR3 reads CASSPAPGQGRYEQYF. The CDR3 DNA reads as TGTGCCAGCAGCCCCGCCCCCGGACAGGGTCGCTACGAGCAGTACTTC.

The chain couples TRBV5-4 to TRBJ2-6; D gene ambiguous. The germline CDR1 and CDR2 sequences are SGHNT and YYREEE (reference sequence). V lost 5 bases to trimming and J lost 4 bases, with 10 bases between them. The CDR3 runs to 14 residues. The CDR3 loop reads CASRAERGANVLTF. As DNA, the CDR3 is TGTGCCAGCAGGGCGGAAAGGGGGGCCAACGTCCTGACTTTC.

The sample holds a few counts of this clonotype. The rearrangement joins TRBV7-9 to TRBJ2-4; the match to TRBD2 covers 8 bases. Germline loops: CDR1 SEHNR, CDR2 FQNEAQ (reference sequence). This CDR3 has 15 amino acids. V was clipped by 4 bases and J by 2 bases; unmatched bases: 4. CDR3 DNA: TGTGCCAGCAGCTCGAGCGGGGGACCCAAAAACATTCAGTACTTC. This gives the protein CASSSSGGPKNIQYF. Using reference TRBV7-9 and TRBJ2-4 for the parts outside the CDR3, the full variable domain is DTGVSQNPRHKITKRGQNVTFRCDPISEHNRLYWYRQTLGQGPEFLTYFQNEAQLEKSRLLSDRFSAERPKGSFSTLEIQRTEQGDSAMYLCASSSSGGPKNIQYFGAGTRLSVL.

There are a few counts of this clonotype. The chain combines TRBV7-9 with TRBJ1-1; possible D gene TRBD1, 6 bases. Trimming cost V 0 bases and J 1 base, with 12 bases left between them. This CDR3 has 16 amino acids. Germline V gene lookup returns CDR1 SEHNR and CDR2 FQNEAQ (reference sequence). As DNA, the CDR3 is TGTGCCAGCAGCTTAGCGGGCGCAGGGGCGAACACTGAAGCTTTCTTT. Its protein product is CASSLAGAGANTEAFF.

The table lists this clonotype with a few counts. The chain couples TRBV9 to TRBJ1-5; weak D call: TRBD1 (5 bases). The CDR3 runs to 13 residues. Looked up from germline, CDR1 is SGDLS and CDR2 is YYNGEE. The germline V and J ends were trimmed by 4 bases and 7 bases, with 12 bases remaining between them. The CDR3 nucleotides read TGTGCCAGCAGCAGAGAGGGGAGACAGCCCCAGCATTTT. Translating it yields CASSREGRQPQHF.